The source of this T cell receptor beta chain is a study of T-cell memory formation after mild COVID-19. TCRdb reprocessed the 5' RACE reads via MiXCR and lists one record per CDR3 protein. This sample carries approximately 480,000 distinct CDR3 sequences, 15% to 20% of them seen once, and the ten largest clones take 9% to 15%. The CDR3 extends over 13 amino acids. Germline V gives CDR1 MNHEY, CDR2 SMNVEV (reference sequence). The V end lost 6 bases, the J end lost 3 bases, and 12 bases lay between the germline ends. This sequence was found in an adult woman who had mild COVID-19 (a few samples of this study predate the infection). Cell type and time point are not known. J is TRBJ2-7 and V is TRBV27, with D perhaps being TRBD1 or TRBD2 (5 bases each). Sequenced material: PBMCs or a T cell subset sorted from them (not recorded which). The CDR3 protein is CASSHRGYYEQYF. CDR3 DNA: TGTGCCAGCAGCCATCGGGGCTACTACGAGCAGTACTTC.